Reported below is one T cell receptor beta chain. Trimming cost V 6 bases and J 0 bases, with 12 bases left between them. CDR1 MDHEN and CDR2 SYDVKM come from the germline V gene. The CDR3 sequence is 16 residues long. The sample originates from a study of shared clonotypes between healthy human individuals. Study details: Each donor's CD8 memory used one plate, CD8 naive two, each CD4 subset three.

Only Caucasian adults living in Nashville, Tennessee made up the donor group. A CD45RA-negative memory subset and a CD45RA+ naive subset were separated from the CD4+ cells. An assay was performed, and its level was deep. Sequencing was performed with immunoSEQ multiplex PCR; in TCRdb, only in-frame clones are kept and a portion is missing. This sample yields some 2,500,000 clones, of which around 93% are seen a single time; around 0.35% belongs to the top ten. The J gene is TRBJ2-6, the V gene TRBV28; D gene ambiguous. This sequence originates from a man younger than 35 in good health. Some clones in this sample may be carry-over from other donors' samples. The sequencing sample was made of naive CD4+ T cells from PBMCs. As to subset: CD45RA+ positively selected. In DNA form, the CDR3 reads TGTGCCAGCAGGAATACACGGAGCTCTGGGGCCAACGTCCTGACTTTC. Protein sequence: CASRNTRSSGANVLTF.